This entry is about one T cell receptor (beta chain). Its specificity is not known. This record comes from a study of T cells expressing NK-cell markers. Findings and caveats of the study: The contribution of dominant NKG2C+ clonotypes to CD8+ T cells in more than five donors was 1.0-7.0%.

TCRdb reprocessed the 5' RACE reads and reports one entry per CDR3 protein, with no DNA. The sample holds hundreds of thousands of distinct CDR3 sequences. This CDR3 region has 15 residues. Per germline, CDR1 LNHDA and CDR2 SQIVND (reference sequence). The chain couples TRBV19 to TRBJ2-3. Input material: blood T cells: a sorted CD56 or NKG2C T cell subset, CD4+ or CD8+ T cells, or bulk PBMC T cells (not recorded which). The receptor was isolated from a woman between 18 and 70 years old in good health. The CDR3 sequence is CASSDAGRRTDTQYF. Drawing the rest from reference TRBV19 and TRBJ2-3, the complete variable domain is DGGITQSPKYLFRKEGQNVTLSCEQNLNHDAMYWYRQDPGQGLRLIYYSQIVNDFQKGDIAEGYSVSREKKESFPLTVTSAQKNPTAFYLCASSDAGRRTDTQYFGPGTRLTVL.